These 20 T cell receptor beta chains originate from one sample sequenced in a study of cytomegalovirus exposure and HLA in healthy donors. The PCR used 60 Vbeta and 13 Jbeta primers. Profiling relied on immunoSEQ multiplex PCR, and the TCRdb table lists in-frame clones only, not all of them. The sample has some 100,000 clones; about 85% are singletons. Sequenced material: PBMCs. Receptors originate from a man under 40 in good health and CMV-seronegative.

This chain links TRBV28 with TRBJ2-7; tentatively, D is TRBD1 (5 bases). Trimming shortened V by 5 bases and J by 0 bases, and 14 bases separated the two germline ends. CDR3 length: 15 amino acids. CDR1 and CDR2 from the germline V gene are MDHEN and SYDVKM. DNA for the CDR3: TGTGCCAGCAGTCCCCAGGGCCCCCTCTCCTACGAGCAGTACTTC. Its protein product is CASSPQGPLSYEQYF. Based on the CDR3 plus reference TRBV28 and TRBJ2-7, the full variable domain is DVKVTQSSRYLVKRTGEKVFLECVQDMDHENMFWYRQDPGLGLRLIYFSYDVKMKEKGDIPEGYSVSREKKERFSLILESASTNQTSMYLCASSPQGPLSYEQYFGPGTRLTVT.

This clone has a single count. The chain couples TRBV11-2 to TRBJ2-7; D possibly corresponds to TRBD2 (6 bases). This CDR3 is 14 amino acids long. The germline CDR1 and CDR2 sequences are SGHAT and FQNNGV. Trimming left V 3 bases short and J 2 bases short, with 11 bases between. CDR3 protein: CASSFRLGPYEQYF. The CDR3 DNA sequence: TGTGCCAGCAGCTTCCGACTAGGACCCTACGAGCAGTACTTC.

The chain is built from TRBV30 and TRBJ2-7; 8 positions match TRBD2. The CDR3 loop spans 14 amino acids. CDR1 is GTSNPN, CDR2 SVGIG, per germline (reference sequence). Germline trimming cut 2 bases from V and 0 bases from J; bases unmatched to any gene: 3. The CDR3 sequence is CAWSQRGPSYEQYF. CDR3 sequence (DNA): TGTGCCTGGAGTCAGCGGGGGCCCTCCTACGAGCAGTACTTC.

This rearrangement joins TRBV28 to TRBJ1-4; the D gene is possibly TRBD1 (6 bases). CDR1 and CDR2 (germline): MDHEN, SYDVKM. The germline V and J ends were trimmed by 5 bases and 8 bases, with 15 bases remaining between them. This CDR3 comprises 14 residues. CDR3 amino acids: CASSVQGNNEKLFF. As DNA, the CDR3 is TGTGCCAGCAGTGTCCAGGGGAATAACGAAAAACTGTTTTTT.

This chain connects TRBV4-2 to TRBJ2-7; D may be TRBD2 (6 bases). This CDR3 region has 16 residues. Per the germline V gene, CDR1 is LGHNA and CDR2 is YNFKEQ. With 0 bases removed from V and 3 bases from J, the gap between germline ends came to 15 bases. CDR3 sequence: CASSQELTGDFYEQYF. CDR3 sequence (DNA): TGTGCCAGCAGCCAAGAATTAACGGGGGATTTCTACGAGCAGTACTTC.

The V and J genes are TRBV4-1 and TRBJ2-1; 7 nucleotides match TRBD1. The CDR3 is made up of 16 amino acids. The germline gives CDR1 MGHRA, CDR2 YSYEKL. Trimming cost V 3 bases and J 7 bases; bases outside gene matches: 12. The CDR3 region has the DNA TGCGCCAGCAGCCACCCGGACAGGACGGGTATGAATGAGCAGTTCTTC. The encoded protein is CASSHPDRTGMNEQFF.

CDR3 in amino acids: CASSSDSGADTQYF. The DNA of the CDR3 is TGTGCCAGCAGCTCGGACAGTGGGGCAGATACGCAGTATTTT. The rearrangement links TRBV7-2 to TRBJ2-3; D might be TRBD1 (6 bases). V was trimmed by 4 bases and J by 4 bases, leaving 12 bases between them. This CDR3 has 14 residues. Germline V gene sequence: CDR1 SGHTA, CDR2 FQGNSA. Full variable domain (outside the CDR3, taken from reference TRBV7-2 and TRBJ2-3): GAGVSQSPSNKVTEKGKDVELRCDPISGHTALYWYRQSLGQGLEFLIYFQGNSAPDKSGLPSDRFSAERTGGSVSTLTIQRTQQEDSAVYLCASSSDSGADTQYFGPGTRLTVL.

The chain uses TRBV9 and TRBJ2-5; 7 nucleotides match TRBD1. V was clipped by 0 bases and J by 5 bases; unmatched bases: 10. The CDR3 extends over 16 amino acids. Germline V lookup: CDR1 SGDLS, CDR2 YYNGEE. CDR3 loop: CASSVASGGDSETQYF. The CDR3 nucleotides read TGTGCCAGCAGCGTAGCTAGTGGTGGGGACAGTGAGACCCAGTACTTC.

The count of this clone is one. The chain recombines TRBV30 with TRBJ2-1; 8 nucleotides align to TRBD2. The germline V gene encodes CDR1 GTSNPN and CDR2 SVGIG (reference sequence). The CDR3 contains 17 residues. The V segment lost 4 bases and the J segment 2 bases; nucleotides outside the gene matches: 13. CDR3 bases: TGTGCCTGGATGGTTAGCGGGGTCAGCCTCACCTACAATGAGCAGTTCTTC. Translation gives CAWMVSGVSLTYNEQFF. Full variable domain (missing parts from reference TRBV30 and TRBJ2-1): SQTIHQWPATLVQPVGSPLSLECTVEGTSNPNLYWYRQAAGRGLQLLFYSVGIGQISSEVPQNLSASRPQDRQFILSSKKLLLSDSGFYLCAWMVSGVSLTYNEQFFGPGTRLTVL.

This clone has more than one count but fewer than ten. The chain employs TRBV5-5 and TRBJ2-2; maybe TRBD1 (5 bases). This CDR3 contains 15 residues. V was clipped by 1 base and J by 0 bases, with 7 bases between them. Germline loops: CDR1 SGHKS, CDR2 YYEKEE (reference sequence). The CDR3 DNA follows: TGTGCCAGCAGCTTGACAGGACCGAACACCGGGGAGCTGTTTTTT. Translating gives CASSLTGPNTGELFF.

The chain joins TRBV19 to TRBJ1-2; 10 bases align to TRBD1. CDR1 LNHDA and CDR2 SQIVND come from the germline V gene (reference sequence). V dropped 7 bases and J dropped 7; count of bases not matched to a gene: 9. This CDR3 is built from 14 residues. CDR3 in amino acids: CASIPTGGGFGYTF. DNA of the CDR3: TGTGCCAGTATCCCGACAGGGGGCGGATTTGGCTACACCTTC.

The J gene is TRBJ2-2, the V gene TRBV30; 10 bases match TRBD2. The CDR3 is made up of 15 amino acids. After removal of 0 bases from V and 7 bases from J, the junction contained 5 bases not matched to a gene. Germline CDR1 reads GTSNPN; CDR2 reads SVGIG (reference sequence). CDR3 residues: CAWSVSGGDHGELFF. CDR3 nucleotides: TGTGCCTGGAGTGTAAGCGGGGGGGATCACGGGGAGCTGTTTTTT.

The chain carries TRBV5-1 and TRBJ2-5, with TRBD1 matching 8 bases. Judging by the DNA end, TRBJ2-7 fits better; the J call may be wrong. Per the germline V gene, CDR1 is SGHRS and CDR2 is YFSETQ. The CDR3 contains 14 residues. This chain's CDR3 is CASSLTDRESEQYF. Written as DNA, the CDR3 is TGCGCCAGCAGCTTAACGGACAGGGAAAGCGAGCAGTACTTC.

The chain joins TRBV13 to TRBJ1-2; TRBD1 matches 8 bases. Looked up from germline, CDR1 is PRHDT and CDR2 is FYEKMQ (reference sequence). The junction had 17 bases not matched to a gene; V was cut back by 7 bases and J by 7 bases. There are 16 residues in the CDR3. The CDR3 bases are TGTGCCAGCATTTCGGGCGAGGACAGGGAGGTTTTTGGCTACACCTTC. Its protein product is CASISGEDREVFGYTF.

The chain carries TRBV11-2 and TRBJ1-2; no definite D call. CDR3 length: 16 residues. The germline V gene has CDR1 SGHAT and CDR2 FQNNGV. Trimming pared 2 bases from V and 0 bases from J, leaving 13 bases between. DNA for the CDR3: TGTGCCAGCAGCTTAAAGTCGGCGGACTCTAACTATGGCTACACCTTC. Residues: CASSLKSADSNYGYTF. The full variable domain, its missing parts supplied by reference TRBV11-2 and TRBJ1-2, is EAGVAQSPRYKIIEKRQSVAFWCNPISGHATLYWYQQILGQGPKLLIQFQNNGVVDDSQLPKDRFSAERLKGVDSTLKIQPAKLEDSAVYLCASSLKSADSNYGYTFGSGTRLTVV.

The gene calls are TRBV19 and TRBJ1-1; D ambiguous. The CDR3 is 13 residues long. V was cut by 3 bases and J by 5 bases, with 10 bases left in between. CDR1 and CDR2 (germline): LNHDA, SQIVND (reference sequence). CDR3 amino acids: CASSIIGGTEAFF. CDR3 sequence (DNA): TGTGCCAGTAGTATTATCGGAGGAACTGAAGCTTTCTTT.

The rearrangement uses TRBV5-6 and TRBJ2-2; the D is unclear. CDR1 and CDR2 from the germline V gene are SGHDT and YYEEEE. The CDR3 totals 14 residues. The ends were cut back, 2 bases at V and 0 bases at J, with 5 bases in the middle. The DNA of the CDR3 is TGTGCCAGCAGCTTAAACTCGAACACCGGGGAGCTGTTTTTT. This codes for CASSLNSNTGELFF.

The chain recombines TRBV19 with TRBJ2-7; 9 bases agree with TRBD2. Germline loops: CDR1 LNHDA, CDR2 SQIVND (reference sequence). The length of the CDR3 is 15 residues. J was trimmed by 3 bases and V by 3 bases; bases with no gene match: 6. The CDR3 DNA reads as TGTGCCAGTAGTATTACCATAGCGGGAGTCTACGAGCAGTACTTC. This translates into CASSITIAGVYEQYF.

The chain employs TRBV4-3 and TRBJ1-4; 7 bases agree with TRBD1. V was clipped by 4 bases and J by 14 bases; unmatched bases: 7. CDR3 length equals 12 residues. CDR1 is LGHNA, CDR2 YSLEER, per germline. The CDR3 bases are TGCGCCAGCAGCCGTCGGGACAGCCTCCTGTTTTTT. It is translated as CASSRRDSLLFF.

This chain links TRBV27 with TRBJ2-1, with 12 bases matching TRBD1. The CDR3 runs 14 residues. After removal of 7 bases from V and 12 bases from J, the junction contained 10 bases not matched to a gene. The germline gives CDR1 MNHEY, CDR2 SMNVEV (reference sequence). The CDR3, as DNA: TGTGCCAGCACCCCCGGGACAGGGGGCGCAGGGCAGTTCTTC. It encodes CASTPGTGGAGQFF.